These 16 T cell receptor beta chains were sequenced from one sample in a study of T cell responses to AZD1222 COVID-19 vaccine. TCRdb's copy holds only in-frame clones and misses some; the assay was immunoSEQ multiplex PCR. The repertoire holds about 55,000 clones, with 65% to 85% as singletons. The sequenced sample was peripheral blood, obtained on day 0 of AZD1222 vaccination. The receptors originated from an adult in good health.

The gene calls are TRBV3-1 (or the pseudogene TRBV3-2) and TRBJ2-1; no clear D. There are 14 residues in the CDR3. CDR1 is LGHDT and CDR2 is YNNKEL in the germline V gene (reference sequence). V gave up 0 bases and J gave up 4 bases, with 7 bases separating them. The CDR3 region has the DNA TGTGCCAGCAGCCAAGAAGTAGATTACAATGAGCAGTTCTTC. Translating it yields CASSQEVDYNEQFF.

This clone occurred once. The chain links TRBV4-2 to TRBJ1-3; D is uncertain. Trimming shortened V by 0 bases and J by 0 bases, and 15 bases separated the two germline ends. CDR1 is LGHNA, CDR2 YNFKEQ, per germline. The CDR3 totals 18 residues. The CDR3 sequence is CASSQDGGRVGSGNTIYF. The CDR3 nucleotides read TGTGCCAGCAGCCAAGATGGAGGTAGGGTGGGCTCTGGAAACACCATATATTTT.

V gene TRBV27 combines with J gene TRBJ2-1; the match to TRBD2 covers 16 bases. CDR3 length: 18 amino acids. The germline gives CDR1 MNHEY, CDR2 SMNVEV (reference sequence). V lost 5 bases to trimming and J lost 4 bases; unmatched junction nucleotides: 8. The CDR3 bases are TGTGCCAGCAGTAGCGGGACTAGCGGGAGGGGGGGTTACAATGAGCAGTTCTTC. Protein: CASSSGTSGRGGYNEQFF.

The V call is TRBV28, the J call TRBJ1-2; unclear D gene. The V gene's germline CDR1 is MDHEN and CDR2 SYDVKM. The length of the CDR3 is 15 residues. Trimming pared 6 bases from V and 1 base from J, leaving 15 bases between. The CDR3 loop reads CASRVMKGHNYGYTF. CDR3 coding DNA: TGTGCCAGCAGGGTTATGAAGGGCCATAACTATGGCTACACCTTC.

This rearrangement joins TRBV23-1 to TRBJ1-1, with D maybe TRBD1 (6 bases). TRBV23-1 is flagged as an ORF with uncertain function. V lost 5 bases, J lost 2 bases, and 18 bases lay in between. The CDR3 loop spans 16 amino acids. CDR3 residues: CASSSDSPTGNTEAFF. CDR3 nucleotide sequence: TGCGCCAGCAGTTCGGACAGTCCAACAGGAAACACTGAAGCTTTCTTT.

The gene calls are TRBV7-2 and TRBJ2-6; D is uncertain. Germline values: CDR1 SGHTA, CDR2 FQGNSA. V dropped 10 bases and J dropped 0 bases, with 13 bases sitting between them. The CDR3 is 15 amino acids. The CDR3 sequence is CATSVGSSGANVLTF. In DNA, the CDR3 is TGTGCCACCTCGGTTGGATCCTCTGGGGCCAACGTCCTGACTTTC.

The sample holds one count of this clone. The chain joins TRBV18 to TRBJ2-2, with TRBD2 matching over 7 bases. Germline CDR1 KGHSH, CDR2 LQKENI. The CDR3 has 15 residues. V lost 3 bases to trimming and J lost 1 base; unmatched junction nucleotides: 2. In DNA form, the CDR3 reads TGTGCCAGCTCACCTCTAGCGGTGAACACCGGGGAGCTGTTTTTT. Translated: CASSPLAVNTGELFF.

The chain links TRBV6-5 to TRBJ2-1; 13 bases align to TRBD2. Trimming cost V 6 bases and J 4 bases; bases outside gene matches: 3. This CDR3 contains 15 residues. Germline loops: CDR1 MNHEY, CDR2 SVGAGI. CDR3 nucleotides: TGTGCCAGCAGACTAGCGGGGGGGATTTACAATGAGCAGTTCTTC. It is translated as CASRLAGGIYNEQFF.

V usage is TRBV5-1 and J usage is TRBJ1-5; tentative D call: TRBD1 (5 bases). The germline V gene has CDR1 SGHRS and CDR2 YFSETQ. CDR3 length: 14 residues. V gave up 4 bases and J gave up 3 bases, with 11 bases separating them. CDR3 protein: CASSLTGNNQPQHF. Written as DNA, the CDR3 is TGCGCCAGCAGCCTAACAGGAAACAATCAGCCCCAGCATTTT.

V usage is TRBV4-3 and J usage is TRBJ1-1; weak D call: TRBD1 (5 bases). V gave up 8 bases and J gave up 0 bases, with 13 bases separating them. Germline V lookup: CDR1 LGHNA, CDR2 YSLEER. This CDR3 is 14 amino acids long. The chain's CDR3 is CASRGEYMNTEAFF. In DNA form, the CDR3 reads TGCGCCAGCCGGGGGGAATACATGAACACTGAAGCTTTCTTT.

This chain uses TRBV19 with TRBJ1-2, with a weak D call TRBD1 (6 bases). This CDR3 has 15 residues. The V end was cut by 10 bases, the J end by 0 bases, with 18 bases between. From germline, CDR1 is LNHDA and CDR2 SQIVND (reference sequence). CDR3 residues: CATAVGGQTNYGYTF. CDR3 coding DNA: TGTGCCACCGCGGTGGGGGGGCAAACTAACTATGGCTACACCTTC.

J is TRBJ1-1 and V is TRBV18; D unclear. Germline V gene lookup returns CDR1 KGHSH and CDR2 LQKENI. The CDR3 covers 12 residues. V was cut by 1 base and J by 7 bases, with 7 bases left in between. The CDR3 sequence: CASSPLAGEAFF. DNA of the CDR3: TGTGCCAGCTCACCACTGGCAGGTGAAGCTTTCTTT.

CDR3 residues: CASSPSTSGSKTGELFF. As DNA, the CDR3 is TGTGCCAGCTCACCGTCGACTAGCGGGAGTAAAACCGGGGAGCTGTTTTTT. This chain joins TRBV18 and TRBJ2-2, with 12 bases matching TRBD2. This CDR3 is 17 amino acids long. Losses at the gene ends were 3 bases for V and 5 bases for J; bases not matched to a gene: 7. The V gene's germline CDR1 is KGHSH and CDR2 LQKENI.

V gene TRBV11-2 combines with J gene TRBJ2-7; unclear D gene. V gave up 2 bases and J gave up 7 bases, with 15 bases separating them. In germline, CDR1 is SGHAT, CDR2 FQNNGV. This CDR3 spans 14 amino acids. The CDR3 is CASSLNRVGREQYF. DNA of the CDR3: TGTGCCAGCAGCTTAAATCGGGTGGGCCGAGAGCAGTACTTC.

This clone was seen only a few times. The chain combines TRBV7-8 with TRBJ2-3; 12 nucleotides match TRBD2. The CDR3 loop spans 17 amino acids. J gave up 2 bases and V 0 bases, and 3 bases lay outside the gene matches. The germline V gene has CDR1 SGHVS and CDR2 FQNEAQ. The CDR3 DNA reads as TGTGCCAGCAGCTTAGCGACTAGCGGGAGCGTCACAGATACGCAGTATTTT. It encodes CASSLATSGSVTDTQYF.

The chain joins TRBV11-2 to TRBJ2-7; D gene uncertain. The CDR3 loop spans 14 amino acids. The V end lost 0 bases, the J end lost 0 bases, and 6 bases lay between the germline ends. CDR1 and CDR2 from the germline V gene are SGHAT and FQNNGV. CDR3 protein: CASSLENISYEQYF. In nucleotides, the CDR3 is TGTGCCAGCAGCTTAGAGAACATCTCCTACGAGCAGTACTTC.